This T cell receptor beta chain derives from a study of T cell responses to AZD1222 COVID-19 vaccine. CDR3 length equals 13 residues. Germline V lookup: CDR1 GTSNPN, CDR2 SVGIG (reference sequence). V shed 3 bases and J shed 8 bases, with 13 bases lying between them. Generated by immunoSEQ multiplex PCR, the TCRdb table keeps only in-frame clones and is missing some. There are about 130,000 clones in the sample; more than 75% occur only once, and about 10% lies in the top ten. The clonotype originates from an adult in good health. This chain links TRBV30 with TRBJ1-4, with a tentative D call TRBD1 (5 bases). The material sequenced was peripheral blood, taken on day 0 of AZD1222 vaccination. In DNA form, the CDR3 reads TGTGCCTGGAGGCAGGGCTCCATGGAAAAACTGTTTTTT. This translates into CAWRQGSMEKLFF.